One and the same sample provided the 11 T cell receptor beta chains below, sequenced in a study of Ad26.COV2.S vaccination and SARS-CoV-2 variants. As for treatment: roughly 19 received Ad26.COV2.S at low or high dose, single or two shots; about 5 received placebo; per-sample allocation not given. The samples date from day 63 after the first vaccine or placebo injection. Sequencing used immunoSEQ multiplex PCR; TCRdb keeps in-frame clones, though not all of them. This table has some 480,000 clones, 70% to 90% appearing once. The source was peripheral blood, collected in a trial of Ad26.COV2.S vaccine versus placebo. These TCRs come from a person between 18 and 60 years old who received the Ad26.COV2.S COVID-19 vaccine or a placebo.

The chain employs TRBV29-1 and TRBJ2-2; the D is unclear. Between the trimmed V and J ends, which lost 4 bases and 2 bases, there was a span of 11 bases. The CDR3 extends over 14 amino acids. Looked up from germline, CDR1 is SQVTM and CDR2 is ANQGSEA. The CDR3 DNA follows: TGCAGCGTTGGTTCGAGGTCAAACACCGGGGAGCTGTTTTTT. Amino acid sequence: CSVGSRSNTGELFF.

Only a few counts were recorded for this clone. The genes are TRBV28 and TRBJ1-6; 7 nucleotides agree with TRBD1. With V trimmed by 5 bases and J by 9 bases, 7 bases remained unmatched. Per germline, CDR1 MDHEN and CDR2 SYDVKM. The CDR3 covers 14 residues. For the CDR3, the DNA is TGTGCCAGCAGTAACGACAGGGAAAGTTCACCCCTCCACTTT. Residues: CASSNDRESSPLHF.

This rearrangement joins TRBV28 to TRBJ2-3; a possible D gene is TRBD1 (6 bases). Trimming pared 8 bases from V and 2 bases from J, leaving 32 bases between. The CDR3 length is 20 residues. Germline assignment: CDR1 MDHEN and CDR2 SYDVKM. Here the CDR3 reads CASSSLDIHLSGGNTDTQYF. The CDR3 DNA sequence: TGTGCCAGCTCATCCCTGGACATCCACCTCTCTGGGGGCAACACAGATACGCAGTATTTT.

This chain connects TRBV19 to TRBJ2-1; 10 bases agree with TRBD2. The CDR3 consists of 18 residues. Germline-derived CDR1 and CDR2 are LNHDA and SQIVND (reference sequence). Trimming removed 0 bases from V and 4 bases from J; junction bases left unmatched: 9. CDR3 sequence reads: CASSIDLAAGLAYNEQFF. Written as DNA, the CDR3 is TGTGCCAGTAGTATAGATCTCGCCGCGGGACTAGCGTACAATGAGCAGTTCTTC.

CDR3 protein: CATYDGSSGNTIYF. The CDR3 coding sequence is TGTGCCACCTATGACGGTAGTTCTGGAAACACCATATATTTT. This chain connects TRBV19 to TRBJ1-3; unclear D gene. The CDR3 extends over 14 amino acids. V gave up 10 bases and J gave up 1 base, with 14 bases separating them. Germline V gene lookup returns CDR1 LNHDA and CDR2 SQIVND (reference sequence).

V gene TRBV2 combines with J gene TRBJ1-5; D ambiguous. The CDR3 sequence is 14 residues long. The germline CDR1 and CDR2 sequences are SNHLY and FYNNEI. Trimming cost V 7 bases and J 2 bases, with 12 bases left between them. This CDR3 reads CASKAILGNQPQHF. DNA for the CDR3: TGTGCCAGCAAAGCGATTTTGGGCAATCAGCCCCAGCATTTT.

V is TRBV27 and J is TRBJ2-6; possibly TRBD2 for D (6 bases). The ends were cut back, 8 bases at V and 0 bases at J, with 11 bases in the middle. The CDR3 runs to 15 residues. Germline CDR1 is MNHEY and CDR2 is SMNVEV (reference sequence). CDR3 sequence reads: CASCVGGSGANVLTF. The CDR3 coding sequence is TGTGCCAGCTGCGTGGGAGGCTCTGGGGCCAACGTCCTGACTTTC. Based on the CDR3 plus reference TRBV27 and TRBJ2-6, the full variable domain is EAQVTQNPRYLITVTGKKLTVTCSQNMNHEYMSWYRQDPGLGLRQIYYSMNVEVTDKGDVPEGYKVSRKEKRNFPLILESPSPNQTSLYFCASCVGGSGANVLTFGAGSRLTVL.

This clone was counted a few times. The genes are TRBV7-8 and TRBJ1-5; 7 bases are a match to TRBD1. CDR1 is SGHVS, CDR2 FQNEAQ, per germline. The CDR3 has 14 amino acids. V was pared by 5 bases and J by 4 bases, with 5 bases of the junction left unmatched. This chain's CDR3 is CASSPRDRNQPQHF. The CDR3, as DNA: TGTGCCAGCAGCCCCCGGGACAGAAATCAGCCCCAGCATTTT.

This clone has only a few counts. The gene calls are TRBV4-2 and TRBJ2-2, with unresolved D. Germline V lookup: CDR1 LGHNA, CDR2 YNFKEQ. This CDR3 comprises 16 residues. Trimming left V 3 bases short and J 1 base short, with 12 bases between. This CDR3 reads CASSQLTGENTGELFF. CDR3 coding DNA: TGTGCCAGCAGCCAGCTTACCGGAGAGAACACCGGGGAGCTGTTTTTT.

The V and J genes are TRBV11-2 and TRBJ1-2; D unclear. The CDR3 loop spans 14 amino acids. Germline V gives CDR1 SGHAT, CDR2 FQNNGV. With 0 bases removed from V and 4 bases from J, the gap between germline ends came to 9 bases. The CDR3 DNA reads as TGTGCCAGCAGCTTAGATCTATCGAGCTATGGCTACACCTTC. Its translation: CASSLDLSSYGYTF. Full variable domain (rest looked up from reference TRBV11-2 and TRBJ1-2): EAGVAQSPRYKIIEKRQSVAFWCNPISGHATLYWYQQILGQGPKLLIQFQNNGVVDDSQLPKDRFSAERLKGVDSTLKIQPAKLEDSAVYLCASSLDLSSYGYTFGSGTRLTVV.

CDR3 sequence reads: CASSLGGAGYTF. CDR3 nucleotides: TGTGCCAGCAGTTTAGGGGGGGCCGGCTACACCTTC. J is TRBJ1-2 and V is TRBV12-3 or TRBV12-4; D perhaps matches TRBD1 (6 bases). V was trimmed by 1 base and J by 8 bases, leaving 8 bases between them. This CDR3 spans 12 amino acids.